The 12 T cell receptor beta chains given below trace back to one sample, sequenced in a study of OX40 agonist ivuxolimab in advanced cancers. Repertoires were generated with immunoSEQ multiplex PCR, while TCRdb's copy carries only in-frame clones and drops some. The profile shows some 38,000 clones, 85% to 90% of them singletons. The sequences come from CD4+ or CD8+ T cells sorted from blood, collected in a trial of the OX40 agonist ivuxolimab. The origin of the receptors is an adult with an advanced solid tumor such as melanoma, head and neck, liver or kidney cancer.

This chain connects TRBV7-2 to TRBJ1-6, with D uncertain. CDR3 length: 14 amino acids. V was trimmed by 6 bases and J by 6 bases, leaving 12 bases between them. CDR1 and CDR2 (germline): SGHTA, FQGNSA. CDR3 region: CASRTVSGNSPLHF. The CDR3 DNA reads TGTGCCAGCAGAACAGTTTCTGGTAATTCACCCCTCCACTTT.

Comment on this clone: Because it lacks the conserved phenylalanine or tryptophan at the end, this CDR3 is likely a read error. The gene calls are TRBV2 and TRBJ1-6, with D perhaps TRBD1 (6 bases). This CDR3 comprises 14 residues. Per the germline V gene, CDR1 is SNHLY and CDR2 is FYNNEI. The V end lost 8 bases, the J end lost 6 bases, and 14 bases lay between the germline ends. CDR3 loop: CASAGGAVNSPLHL. The CDR3 nucleotides are TGTGCCAGCGCCGGGGGGGCGGTTAATTCACCCCTCCACCTT.

This clone was recorded a few times. The chain uses TRBV2 and TRBJ1-6; no firm D call. This CDR3 comprises 15 residues. Germline CDR1 is SNHLY and CDR2 is FYNNEI. CDR3 protein: CAKQTPSSYNSPLHF. In nucleotides, the CDR3 is TGTGCTAAACAAACCCCGAGCTCCTATAATTCACCCCTCCACTTT.

The genes are TRBV5-1 and TRBJ2-5; no definite D call. The J call may be in error: the DNA end matches TRBJ2-7 better. Germline assignment: CDR1 SGHRS and CDR2 YFSETQ. The CDR3 is 13 residues long. CDR3 in DNA: TGCGCCAGCAGACCCGACGGCCTCTACGAGCAGTACTTC. This codes for CASRPDGLYEQYF.

The CDR3 DNA sequence: TGTGCCAGCTCACCCGGACAGGGCGGACAAGAGACCCAGTACTTC. Translation gives CASSPGQGGQETQYF. The genes are TRBV18 and TRBJ2-5, with 8 bases that match TRBD1. Germline trimming cut 3 bases from V and 2 bases from J; bases unmatched to any gene: 5. The germline gives CDR1 KGHSH, CDR2 LQKENI. This CDR3 is 15 amino acids long.

The chain employs TRBV7-2 and TRBJ2-1, with no clear D. From germline, CDR1 is SGHTA and CDR2 FQGNSA. The V and J ends lost 1 base and 8 bases respectively, with 15 bases between them. This CDR3 is built from 15 residues. As DNA, the CDR3 is TGTGCCAGCAGCTTAGGTGCAGTGAGGAACGATGAGCAGTTCTTC. This gives the protein CASSLGAVRNDEQFF.

The count of this clone is one. The CDR3 reads CASSVGAEQYF. Here the CDR3 DNA reads TGTGCCAGCAGCGTAGGGGCCGAGCAGTACTTC. This chain connects TRBV9 to TRBJ2-7; D gene uncertain. V was cut by 0 bases and J by 6 bases, with 4 bases left in between. Germline CDR1 reads SGDLS; CDR2 reads YYNGEE. This CDR3 has 11 amino acids.

This chain joins TRBV6-1 and TRBJ2-5, with D possibly TRBD1 on 5 matching bases. V dropped 10 bases and J dropped 5 bases, with 17 bases sitting between them. The germline gives CDR1 MNHNS, CDR2 SASEGT. The length of the CDR3 is 13 residues. The CDR3 coding sequence is TGTGCCATCGCAGGGTGGGAAGGGGAGACCCAGTACTTC. Its protein product is CAIAGWEGETQYF.

This clone came up a few times. The chain combines TRBV5-1 with TRBJ2-7; TRBD1 agrees at 8 bases. The CDR3 is 13 residues long. Germline loops: CDR1 SGHRS, CDR2 YFSETQ. J was trimmed by 6 bases and V by 3 bases; bases with no gene match: 5. For the CDR3, the DNA is TGCGCCAGCAGCTGGGGGACAGGTGCCGAGCAGTACTTC. It specifies CASSWGTGAEQYF.

The chain uses TRBV2 and TRBJ2-2, with D perhaps matching TRBD1 (6 bases). V lost 4 bases, J lost 1 base, and 7 bases lay in between. Germline V gene sequence: CDR1 SNHLY, CDR2 FYNNEI. The CDR3 is 14 residues long. CDR3 in DNA: TGTGCCAGCAGTGGGGGACAGAACACCGGGGAGCTGTTTTTT. The encoded protein is CASSGGQNTGELFF.

The chain couples TRBV12-5 to TRBJ1-1; TRBD1 agrees at 7 bases. V trimming: 6 bases; J trimming: 3 bases; junction bases outside the gene matches: 13. CDR3 length: 16 amino acids. Germline values: CDR1 LGHNT, CDR2 FRNRAP. CDR3 DNA sequence: TGTGCTAGTGGCCGATCCACAGGGGAGGTGGACACTGAAGCTTTCTTT. It encodes CASGRSTGEVDTEAFF.

This clone was seen more than once but under ten times. Since the CDR3 does not end with the conserved phenylalanine or tryptophan, this likely comes from a read error. J is TRBJ1-6 and V is TRBV4-1; D uncertain. CDR1 and CDR2 (germline): MGHRA, YSYEKL. Trimming cost V 3 bases and J 3 bases, with 9 bases left between them. The CDR3 covers 15 residues. CDR3 nucleotide sequence: TGCGCCAGCAGCCAGCTCGATCTCTATAATTCACCCCTCCACCTT. Amino acid sequence: CASSQLDLYNSPLHL.